This T cell receptor beta chain was sequenced for a study of human T cells and chemical hapten exposure. TCRdb reprocessed the RACE reads via MiXCR and lists one record per CDR3 protein. The sample records about 180,000 distinct CDR3 sequences, around 30% being singletons. Indicated time point: pre-sensitization, week 0. Specified treatment: therapeutic diphenylcyclopropenone sensitization with weekly scalp DPC. Total RNA was isolated from whole blood that had not been fractionated. Germline-derived CDR1 and CDR2 are GTSNPN and SVGIG (reference sequence). V lost 3 bases and J 2 bases, leaving 12 bases between the germline ends. The CDR3 is 14 residues long.

The sequenced sample was whole blood, obtained in connection with sensitization to the hapten diphenylcyclopropenone (DPC). V usage is TRBV30 and J usage is TRBJ2-3; D unresolved. This receptor was identified in a woman between 25 and 40 years old with alopecia areata. Some clones in this sample may be carry-over from other donors' samples. The CDR3 protein is CAWRVTDTTDTQYF. The CDR3 DNA follows: TGTGCCTGGAGGGTTACAGACACCACAGATACGCAGTATTTT.